This T cell receptor beta chain originates from a study of cytomegalovirus exposure and HLA in healthy donors. Study observations and caveats: As a later analysis showed, a missense DCLRE1C variant was linked to trimming of TCR beta V- and J-genes. Rare sequences made up most TCRs, while some public TCRs were found in many donors. At a 0.05 false discovery rate, a later analysis found some 18,000 TCR beta sequences to be associated with HLA alleles.

60 Vbeta and 13 Jbeta primers were used in PCR. Assay used: immunoSEQ multiplex PCR; TCRdb lists only in-frame clones, some missing. The data contain approximately 290,000 clones, 80% of them singletons. Worth noting for this clone: The antigen is undetermined.

The CDR3 consists of 17 residues. Trimming left V 4 bases short and J 6 bases short, with 22 bases between. Germline V gene sequence: CDR1 LGHNA, CDR2 YNFKEQ. The genes are TRBV4-2 and TRBJ1-5; possibly TRBD1 for D (6 bases). Sample: PBMCs. This clonotype originated in a girl aged 2 to 10 in good health and CMV-seronegative. The CDR3 protein is CASSPGQYLMKGQPQHF. The CDR3 region has the DNA TGTGCCAGCAGCCCAGGACAGTACCTAATGAAAGGTCAGCCCCAGCATTTT.